Listed below are T cell receptor beta chains from one sample, sequenced in a study of regulatory T cells in long-lasting Graves disease. TCRdb reanalysed the multiplex PCR reads using MiXCR and keeps one entry per CDR3 protein. The table records 500,000 or so distinct CDR3 sequences, about 16% of them present only once. A further study also used this sample, focusing on T cells in Graves' hyperthyroidism and ophthalmopathy.

The specimen was peripheral blood mononuclear cells (PBMCs), collected at new diagnosis, from a patient treated with antithyroid drugs. These receptors all come from a woman aged 40 to 65 with Graves disease. The CDR3 runs from the conserved cysteine through the conserved F or W. The D gene is left open where the match is weak.

J,V,D,CDR3
TRBJ2-3,TRBV10-3,TRBD2,CAITEGLAGIYTQYF
TRBJ2-2,TRBV18,.,CASSQSSAISNTGELFF
TRBJ1-5,TRBV19,TRBD1,CASSIRTGIDQPQHF
TRBJ2-7,TRBV6-2/TRBV6-3,TRBD2,CASSYMTSAGWEQYF
TRBJ2-4,TRBV27,.,CASRTGPGVKGIARNIQYF
TRBJ2-7,TRBV29-1,.,CSVVSGFEQYF
TRBJ2-1,TRBV30,TRBD2,CAWTERASGGFGSYNEQFF
TRBJ1-4,TRBV20-1,TRBD1,CSAKDRGWDNEKLFF
TRBJ1-1,TRBV2,TRBD1,CASSFRQGLTEAFF
TRBJ2-3,TRBV12-3/TRBV12-4,TRBD1,CASLGTGSGTQYF
TRBJ1-2,TRBV20-1,.,CSARESQRGAYGYTF
TRBJ1-1,TRBV3-1,.,CASSQDSGQGSNTEAFF
TRBJ1-1,TRBV5-6,.,CASRDVKPMNTEAFF
TRBJ1-3,TRBV11-2,.,CASSPDRSSGNTIYF
TRBJ1-3,TRBV15,.,CATSREPPQSSGNTIYF
TRBJ1-3,TRBV6-2/TRBV6-3,.,CASKGSGNTIYF
TRBJ2-1,TRBV27,TRBD1,CASSRPDRGPYNEQFF
TRBJ1-6,TRBV5-1,TRBD1,CASSSDRGVSSPLHF